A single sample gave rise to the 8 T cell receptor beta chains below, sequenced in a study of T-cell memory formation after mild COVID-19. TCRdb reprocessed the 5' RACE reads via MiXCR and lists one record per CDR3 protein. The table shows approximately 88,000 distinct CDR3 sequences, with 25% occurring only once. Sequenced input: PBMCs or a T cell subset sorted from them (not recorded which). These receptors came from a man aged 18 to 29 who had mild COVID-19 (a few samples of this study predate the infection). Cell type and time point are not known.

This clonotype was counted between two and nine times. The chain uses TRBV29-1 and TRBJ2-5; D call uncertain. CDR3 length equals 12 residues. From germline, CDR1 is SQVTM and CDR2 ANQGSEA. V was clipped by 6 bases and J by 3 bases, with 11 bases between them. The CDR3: CSVVRNEETQYF. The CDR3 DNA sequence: TGCAGCGTCGTACGTAACGAAGAGACCCAGTACTTC.

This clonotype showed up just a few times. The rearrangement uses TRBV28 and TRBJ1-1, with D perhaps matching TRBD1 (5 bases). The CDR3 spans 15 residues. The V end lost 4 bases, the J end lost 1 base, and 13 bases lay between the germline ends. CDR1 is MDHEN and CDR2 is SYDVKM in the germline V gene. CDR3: CASSWAGGSNTEAFF. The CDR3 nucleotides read TGTGCCAGCAGTTGGGCCGGGGGTTCGAACACTGAAGCTTTCTTT.

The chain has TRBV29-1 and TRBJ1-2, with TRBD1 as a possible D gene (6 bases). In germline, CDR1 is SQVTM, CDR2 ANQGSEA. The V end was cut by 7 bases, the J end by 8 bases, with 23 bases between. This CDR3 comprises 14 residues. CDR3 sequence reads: CSAGPLVGARGYTF. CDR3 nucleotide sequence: TGCAGCGCTGGGCCCCTGGTGGGGGCTCGGGGCTACACCTTC.

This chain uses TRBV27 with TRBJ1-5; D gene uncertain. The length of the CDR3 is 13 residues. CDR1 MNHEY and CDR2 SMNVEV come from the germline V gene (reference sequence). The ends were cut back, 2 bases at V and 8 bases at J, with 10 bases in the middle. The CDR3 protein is CASSLGVAKPQHF. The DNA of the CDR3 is TGTGCCAGCAGTTTAGGGGTTGCCAAGCCCCAGCATTTT.

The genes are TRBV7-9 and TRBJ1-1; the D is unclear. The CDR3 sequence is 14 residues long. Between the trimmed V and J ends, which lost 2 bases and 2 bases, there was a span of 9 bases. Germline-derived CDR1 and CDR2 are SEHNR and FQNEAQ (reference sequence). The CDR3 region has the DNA TGTGCCAGCAGCTTAACACAGATAAACACTGAAGCTTTCTTT. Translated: CASSLTQINTEAFF.

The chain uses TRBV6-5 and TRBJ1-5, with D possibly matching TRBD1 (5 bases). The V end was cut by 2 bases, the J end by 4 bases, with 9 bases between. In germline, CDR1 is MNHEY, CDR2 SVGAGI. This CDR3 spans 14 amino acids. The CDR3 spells CASSYGQGNQPQHF. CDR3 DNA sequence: TGTGCCAGCAGTTACGGGCAGGGAAATCAGCCCCAGCATTTT.

The chain's CDR3 is CASSLGVGSYGYTF. The CDR3 DNA sequence: TGTGCCAGCAGCTTAGGTGTAGGATCGTATGGCTACACCTTC. The chain uses TRBV7-2 and TRBJ1-2; unclear D gene. The germline CDR1 and CDR2 sequences are SGHTA and FQGNSA. V was shortened by 1 base and J by 5 bases, with 11 bases between the two germline ends. The CDR3 totals 14 residues.

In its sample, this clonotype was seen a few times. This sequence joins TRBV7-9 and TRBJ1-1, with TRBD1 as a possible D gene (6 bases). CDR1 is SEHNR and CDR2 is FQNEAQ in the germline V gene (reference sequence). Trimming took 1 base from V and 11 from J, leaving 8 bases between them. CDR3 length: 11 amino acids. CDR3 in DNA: TGTGCCAGCAGCTTAGGACAGGCGGCTTTCTTT. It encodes CASSLGQAAFF.